One and the same sample provided the 27 T cell receptor beta chains below, sequenced in a study of cytotoxic CD8 clonotypes in ibrutinib-treated CLL. Measured with immunoSEQ multiplex PCR; TCRdb has only the in-frame clones, and not every one. The repertoire includes approximately 150,000 clones, 88% of them detected once, and more than 2.5% sits in the top ten. The sample in question was PBMCs, obtained at disease progression, from a patient treated with ibrutinib. These receptors were taken from a human donor with chronic lymphocytic leukemia.

The V call is TRBV4-2, the J call TRBJ2-2, with D maybe TRBD2 (5 bases). Trimming cost V 2 bases and J 12 bases, with 10 bases left between them. This CDR3 comprises 12 residues. Germline assignment: CDR1 LGHNA and CDR2 YNFKEQ. CDR3 protein: CASSQHPGKLFF. The CDR3, as DNA: TGTGCCAGCAGCCAACACCCGGGAAAGCTGTTTTTT.

The rearrangement uses TRBV5-4 and TRBJ2-2; D is uncertain. This CDR3 comprises 14 residues. Trimming shortened V by 0 bases and J by 0 bases, and 3 bases separated the two germline ends. Germline CDR1 and CDR2: SGHNT and YYREEE (reference sequence). The CDR3: CASSLEANTGELFF. The CDR3, as DNA: TGTGCCAGCAGCTTGGAGGCGAACACCGGGGAGCTGTTTTTT. The full variable domain, rest sourced from reference TRBV5-4 and TRBJ2-2, is ETGVTQSPTHLIKTRGQQVTLRCSSQSGHNTVSWYQQALGQGPQFIFQYYREEENGRGNFPPRFSGLQFPNYSSELNVNALELDDSALYLCASSLEANTGELFFGEGSRLTVL.

The chain is built from TRBV4-2 and TRBJ2-2, with D maybe TRBD1 (5 bases). CDR1 and CDR2 (germline): LGHNA, YNFKEQ. The V end lost 1 base, the J end lost 4 bases, and 7 bases lay between the germline ends. The CDR3 loop spans 14 amino acids. For the CDR3, the DNA is TGTGCCAGCAGCCAAGCTAGGGGCACCGGGGAGCTGTTTTTT. Protein product: CASSQARGTGELFF.

CDR3 sequence reads: CASSVDGLNTGELFF. DNA for the CDR3: TGTGCCAGCAGCGTAGACGGGTTGAACACCGGGGAGCTGTTTTTT. The chain recombines TRBV9 with TRBJ2-2; unclear D gene. The CDR3 sequence is 15 residues long. Germline CDR1 is SGDLS and CDR2 is YYNGEE. V lost 0 bases to trimming and J lost 1 base, with 7 bases between them.

Turning to this clone: One end of the junction is discordant with germline, which a read error may explain. The chain recombines TRBV7-6 with TRBJ2-2, with a weak D call TRBD2 (6 bases). Germline V CDR1 and CDR2: SGHVS, FNYEAQ. The CDR3 runs 18 residues. The CDR3 spells CASSLAVVSGLNTGELFF. The CDR3 DNA is TGTGCCAGCAGCTTAGCGGTGGTTAGCGGACTAAACACCGGGGAACTGTTTTTT.

The chain combines TRBV6-5 with TRBJ2-7; 9 bases match TRBD1. The CDR3 runs to 14 residues. Germline loops: CDR1 MNHEY, CDR2 SVGAGI. Trimming took 4 bases from V and 5 from J; bases not matched to a gene: 6. Here the CDR3 DNA reads TGTGCCAGCAGTTCCCCGGACAGGGGCCACGAGCAGTACTTC. It yields the protein CASSSPDRGHEQYF.

The rearrangement joins TRBV7-2 to TRBJ2-5; D not certain. Germline CDR1 reads SGHTA; CDR2 reads FQGNSA. The CDR3 extends over 13 amino acids. Deletions cut 6 bases from V and 4 bases from J, with 12 bases between. This CDR3 is CASSPERRETQYF. CDR3 coding DNA: TGTGCCAGCAGTCCTGAGCGCAGAGAGACCCAGTACTTC.

The chain is built from TRBV23-1 and TRBJ1-5; D is undetermined. TRBV23-1 is known as an ORF, though its function is uncertain. The CDR3 runs to 17 residues. Between the trimmed V and J ends, which lost 0 bases and 0 bases, there was a span of 12 bases. CDR3 in amino acids: CASSQSGRHYSNQPQHF. For the CDR3, the DNA is TGCGCCAGCAGTCAATCCGGTCGGCATTATAGCAATCAGCCCCAGCATTTT.

The rearrangement joins TRBV30 to TRBJ2-1, with D possibly matching TRBD1 (6 bases). Germline V CDR1 and CDR2: GTSNPN, SVGIG (reference sequence). V lost 4 bases, J lost 5 bases, and 15 bases lay in between. This CDR3 has 14 residues. The CDR3 is CAWNEGGHNNEQFF. The CDR3 DNA follows: TGTGCCTGGAATGAAGGGGGACATAACAATGAGCAGTTCTTC.

The J gene is TRBJ2-1, the V gene TRBV29-1; D may be TRBD2 (5 bases). Germline values: CDR1 SQVTM, CDR2 ANQGSEA. The V and J ends lost 4 bases and 0 bases respectively, with 13 bases between them. The CDR3 length is 15 residues. In nucleotides, the CDR3 is TGCAGCGTTGGTCACGGGAAGAGCTCCTACAATGAGCAGTTCTTC. It is translated as CSVGHGKSSYNEQFF.

This clone occurred a few times. The rearrangement joins TRBV28 to TRBJ2-2; 7 bases align to TRBD2. The CDR3 has 15 amino acids. J gave up 6 bases and V 7 bases, and 11 bases lay outside the gene matches. Germline CDR1 reads MDHEN; CDR2 reads SYDVKM. The CDR3 DNA reads as TGTGCCAGCACCCGAGCGGGGTCGAAGGCCGGGGAGCTGTTTTTT. Amino acid sequence: CASTRAGSKAGELFF.

The chain is built from TRBV28 and TRBJ2-7; 9 bases are a match to TRBD2. Germline loops: CDR1 MDHEN, CDR2 SYDVKM. CDR3 size: 15 residues. V shed 4 bases, J shed 0 bases, and the junction held 4 bases outside the gene matches. The DNA of the CDR3 is TGTGCCAGCAGTTACGGCGGGGGGGACTCCTACGAGCAGTACTTC. Amino acids: CASSYGGGDSYEQYF. The complete variable domain, with remaining parts taken from reference TRBV28 and TRBJ2-7, reads DVKVTQSSRYLVKRTGEKVFLECVQDMDHENMFWYRQDPGLGLRLIYFSYDVKMKEKGDIPEGYSVSREKKERFSLILESASTNQTSMYLCASSYGGGDSYEQYFGPGTRLTVT.

This chain links TRBV15 with TRBJ2-1; D assignment may be TRBD1 or TRBD2 (5 bases each). Looked up from germline, CDR1 is LNHNV and CDR2 is YYDKDF (reference sequence). With 1 base removed from V and 4 bases from J, the gap between germline ends came to 14 bases. This CDR3 contains 16 residues. The CDR3 is CATSRGGDPTYNEQFF. The CDR3, as DNA: TGTGCCACCAGCAGAGGTGGGGACCCAACTTACAATGAGCAGTTCTTC.

The chain joins TRBV28 to TRBJ2-3; 9 bases fit TRBD2. The CDR3 runs to 16 residues. The V and J ends lost 3 bases and 6 bases, in that order; junction bases with no gene match: 10. CDR1 and CDR2 (germline): MDHEN, SYDVKM. The CDR3 protein is CASSFGTSLSSDTQYF. The CDR3 DNA reads as TGTGCCAGCAGTTTTGGGACTAGCCTTTCTTCGGATACGCAGTATTTT.

The V call is TRBV14, the J call TRBJ1-4; D remains ambiguous. Trimming took 0 bases from V and 7 from J, leaving 12 bases between them. Germline CDR1 is SGHDN and CDR2 is FVKESK. The CDR3 length is 15 residues. CDR3 DNA sequence: TGTGCCAGCAGCCAAGATGAGGCATTCGGTGAAAAACTGTTTTTT. It encodes CASSQDEAFGEKLFF.

This clone appeared a single time. The CDR3 nucleotides read TGTGCCAGCACCCTCGACGAAGGTGAAGCTTTCTTT. Encoded protein: CASTLDEGEAFF. The genes are TRBV2 and TRBJ1-1; D uncertain. CDR3 length: 12 residues. Germline CDR1 is SNHLY and CDR2 is FYNNEI. V lost 7 bases and J lost 7, with 13 bases in between. Combining the CDR3 with reference TRBV2 and TRBJ1-1 gives the whole variable domain EPEVTQTPSHQVTQMGQEVILRCVPISNHLYFYWYRQILGQKVEFLVSFYNNEISEKSEIFDDQFSVERPDGSNFTLKIRSTKLEDSAMYFCASTLDEGEAFFGQGTRLTVV.

This clone showed up just once. The chain employs TRBV4-1 and TRBJ2-2; D not resolved. Germline-derived CDR1 and CDR2 are MGHRA and YSYEKL. This CDR3 region has 15 residues. V shed 4 bases and J shed 1 base, with 10 bases lying between them. In nucleotides, the CDR3 is TGCGCCAGCAGCCCGAAATTGGGGAACACCGGGGAGCTGTTTTTT. It encodes CASSPKLGNTGELFF.

The chain couples TRBV2 to TRBJ2-1; 9 positions agree with TRBD2. The CDR3 length is 17 residues. V lost 3 bases to trimming and J lost 4 bases; unmatched junction nucleotides: 10. The germline V gene has CDR1 SNHLY and CDR2 FYNNEI. CDR3 sequence reads: CASSDPTSSGKYNEQFF. The CDR3 nucleotides read TGTGCCAGCAGTGACCCGACATCTAGCGGGAAATACAATGAGCAGTTCTTC.

The V gene is TRBV19, the J gene TRBJ1-4, with TRBD1 matching over 7 bases. CDR1 and CDR2 (germline): LNHDA, SQIVND (reference sequence). This CDR3 comprises 17 residues. Trimming removed 6 bases from V and 0 bases from J; junction bases left unmatched: 10. The DNA for the CDR3 is TGTGCCAGTAGCACGAAGGGGGCCATCGCAACTAATGAAAAACTGTTTTTT. Translation: CASSTKGAIATNEKLFF. Full variable domain (remainder filled in from reference TRBV19 and TRBJ1-4): DGGITQSPKYLFRKEGQNVTLSCEQNLNHDAMYWYRQDPGQGLRLIYYSQIVNDFQKGDIAEGYSVSREKKESFPLTVTSAQKNPTAFYLCASSTKGAIATNEKLFFGSGTQLSVL.

The rearrangement uses TRBV7-2 and TRBJ2-2; the match to TRBD1 covers 7 bases. This CDR3 comprises 15 residues. V dropped 5 bases and J dropped 7; count of bases not matched to a gene: 10. The germline CDR1 and CDR2 sequences are SGHTA and FQGNSA. CDR3: CASSARQGFGGELFF. CDR3 bases: TGTGCCAGCAGCGCCCGACAGGGCTTCGGCGGGGAGCTGTTTTTT.

The rearrangement uses TRBV5-6 and TRBJ2-7; D gene unclear. The CDR3 spans 14 residues. Germline CDR1 reads SGHDT; CDR2 reads YYEEEE. Trimming left V 3 bases short and J 2 bases short, with 12 bases between. This CDR3 is CASSSPLAPYEQYF. The CDR3 DNA follows: TGTGCCAGCAGCTCGCCGCTGGCCCCCTACGAGCAGTACTTC.

The CDR3 DNA reads as TGTGCCAGCAGTTTCCAGCAGACAGGGGGCAAAAATCAGAACACTGAAGCTTTCTTT. The encoded protein is CASSFQQTGGKNQNTEAFF. The chain combines TRBV28 with TRBJ1-1, with TRBD1 matching over 10 bases. Germline CDR1 reads MDHEN; CDR2 reads SYDVKM. The CDR3 has 19 amino acids. Unmatched junction bases numbered 14, after V lost 3 bases and J lost 1 base.

The chain links TRBV6-5 to TRBJ1-1, with 8 bases fitting TRBD1. The CDR3 spans 14 residues. Trimming cost V 7 bases and J 4 bases; bases outside gene matches: 8. CDR1 is MNHEY, CDR2 SVGAGI, per germline. The CDR3: CASIHRGIGTEAFF. For the CDR3, the DNA is TGTGCCAGCATCCACAGGGGGATCGGCACTGAAGCTTTCTTT.

The sample holds a few counts of this clone. The chain is built from TRBV28 and TRBJ1-1, with 10 bases matching TRBD1. Germline lookup yields CDR1 MDHEN and CDR2 SYDVKM. The V segment lost 3 bases and the J segment 7 bases; nucleotides outside the gene matches: 5. The CDR3 extends over 14 amino acids. The CDR3 DNA follows: TGTGCCAGCAGTTTGGACAGGGGGTGGGATGAAGCTTTCTTT. Protein: CASSLDRGWDEAFF. Full variable domain (remainder filled in from reference TRBV28 and TRBJ1-1): DVKVTQSSRYLVKRTGEKVFLECVQDMDHENMFWYRQDPGLGLRLIYFSYDVKMKEKGDIPEGYSVSREKKERFSLILESASTNQTSMYLCASSLDRGWDEAFFGQGTRLTVV.

The chain links TRBV5-4 to TRBJ2-7; weak D call: TRBD2 (7 bases). Germline CDR1 SGHNT, CDR2 YYREEE (reference sequence). The CDR3 runs 13 residues. V lost 4 bases and J 3 bases, leaving 11 bases between the germline ends. DNA for the CDR3: TGTGCCAGCAGCGCGGGGGCCTACTACGAGCAGTACTTC. It translates to CASSAGAYYEQYF.

The chain recombines TRBV18 with TRBJ2-5, with 7 nucleotides matching TRBD2. Germline CDR1 reads KGHSH; CDR2 reads LQKENI. The CDR3 extends over 16 amino acids. J lost 1 base, V lost 1 base, and 6 bases had no gene match. In DNA, the CDR3 is TGTGCCAGCTCACCACGATCTAGCGGATTCCAAGAGACCCAGTACTTC. It specifies CASSPRSSGFQETQYF. The full variable domain, rest sourced from reference TRBV18 and TRBJ2-5, is NAGVMQNPRHLVRRRGQEARLRCSPMKGHSHVYWYRQLPEEGLKFMVYLQKENIIDESGMPKERFSAEFPKEGPSILRIQQVVRGDSAAYFCASSPRSSGFQETQYFGPGTRLLVL.

The V gene is TRBV12-5, the J gene TRBJ1-5; D is perhaps TRBD1 (5 bases). The V end was cut by 1 base, the J end by 7 bases, with 8 bases between. Looked up from germline, CDR1 is LGHNT and CDR2 is FRNRAP. The CDR3 runs 13 residues. CDR3 loop: CASGLGPGQPQHF. Written as DNA, the CDR3 is TGTGCTAGTGGTTTGGGACCAGGGCAGCCCCAGCATTTT.